This TCR beta chain was observed in a study of T-cell memory formation after mild COVID-19. TCRdb re-derived calls from the 5' RACE reads in MiXCR, one entry per CDR3 protein. This repertoire shows 390,000 or so distinct CDR3 sequences, more than 15% found once; its top ten account for around a fifth. This receptor was obtained from a man between 18 and 29 years old who had mild COVID-19 (a few samples of this study predate the infection). Cell type and time point are not known. Sequencing used PBMCs or a T cell subset sorted from them (not recorded which).

CDR3 coding DNA: TGTGCCAGCAGCTTGGACGGGGACTACATGAACACTGAAGCTTTCTTT. The encoded protein is CASSLDGDYMNTEAFF. The chain joins TRBV5-6 to TRBJ1-1, with D perhaps TRBD1 (5 bases). Trimming stripped 0 bases from V and 0 bases from J, with 12 bases between. The CDR3 loop spans 16 amino acids. Germline loops: CDR1 SGHDT, CDR2 YYEEEE.